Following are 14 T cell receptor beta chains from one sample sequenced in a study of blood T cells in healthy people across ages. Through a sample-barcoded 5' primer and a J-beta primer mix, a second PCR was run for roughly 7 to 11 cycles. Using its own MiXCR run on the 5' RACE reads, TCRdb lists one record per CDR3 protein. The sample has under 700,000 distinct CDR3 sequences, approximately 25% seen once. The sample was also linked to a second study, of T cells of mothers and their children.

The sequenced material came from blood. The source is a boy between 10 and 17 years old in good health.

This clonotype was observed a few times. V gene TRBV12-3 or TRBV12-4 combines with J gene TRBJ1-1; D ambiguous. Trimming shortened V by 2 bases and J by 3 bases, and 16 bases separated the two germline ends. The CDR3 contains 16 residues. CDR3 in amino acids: CASSLFRGPQDTEAFF. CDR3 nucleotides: TGTGCCAGCAGTTTATTCAGAGGGCCCCAGGACACTGAAGCTTTCTTT.

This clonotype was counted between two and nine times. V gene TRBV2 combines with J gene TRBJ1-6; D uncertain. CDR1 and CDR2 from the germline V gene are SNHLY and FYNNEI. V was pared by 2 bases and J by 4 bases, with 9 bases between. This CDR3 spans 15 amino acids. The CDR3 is CASSERLHYNSPLHF. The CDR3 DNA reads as TGTGCCAGCAGTGAACGTCTACATTATAATTCACCCCTCCACTTT.

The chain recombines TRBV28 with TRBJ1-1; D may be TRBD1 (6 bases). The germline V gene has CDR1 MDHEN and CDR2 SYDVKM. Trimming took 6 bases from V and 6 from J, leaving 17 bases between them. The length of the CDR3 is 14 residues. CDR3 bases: TGTGCCAGCAGGCCTACGGGGGGCGGTCCTGAAGCTTTCTTT. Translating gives CASRPTGGGPEAFF.

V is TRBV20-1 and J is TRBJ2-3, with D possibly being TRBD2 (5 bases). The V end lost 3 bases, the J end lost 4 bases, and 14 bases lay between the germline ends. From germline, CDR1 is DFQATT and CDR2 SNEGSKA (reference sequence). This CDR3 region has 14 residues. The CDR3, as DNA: TGCAGTGCTAGTTCTCGGCTAGCAGCAGATACGCAGTATTTT. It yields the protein CSASSRLAADTQYF.

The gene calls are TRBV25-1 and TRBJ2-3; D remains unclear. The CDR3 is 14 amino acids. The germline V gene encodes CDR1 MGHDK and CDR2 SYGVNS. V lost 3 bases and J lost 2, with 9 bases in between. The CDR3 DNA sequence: TGTGCCAGCAGTGATGTAGTCGTCACAGATACGCAGTATTTT. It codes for CASSDVVVTDTQYF.

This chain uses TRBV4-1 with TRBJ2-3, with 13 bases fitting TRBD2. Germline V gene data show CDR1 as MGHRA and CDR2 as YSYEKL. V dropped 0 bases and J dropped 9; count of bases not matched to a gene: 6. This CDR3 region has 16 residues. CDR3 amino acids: CASSQEGLAGEGTQYF. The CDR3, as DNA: TGCGCCAGCAGCCAAGAAGGACTAGCGGGAGAGGGCACGCAGTATTTT.

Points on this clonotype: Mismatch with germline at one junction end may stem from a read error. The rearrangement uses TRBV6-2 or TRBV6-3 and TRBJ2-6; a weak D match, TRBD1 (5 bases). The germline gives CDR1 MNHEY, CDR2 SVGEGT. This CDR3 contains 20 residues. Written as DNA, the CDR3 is TGTGCCAGCAGTTACTCTGAAGCAGAGTATTATATCTCTGGGGCCGACGTCCTGACTTTC. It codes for CASSYSEAEYYISGADVLTF.

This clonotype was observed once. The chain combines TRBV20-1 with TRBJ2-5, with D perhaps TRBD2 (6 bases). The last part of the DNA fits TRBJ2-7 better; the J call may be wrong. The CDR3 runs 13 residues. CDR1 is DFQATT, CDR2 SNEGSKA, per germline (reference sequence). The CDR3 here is CSAFRDLSYEQYF. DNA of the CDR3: TGCAGTGCTTTCCGGGACTTATCCTACGAGCAGTACTTC.

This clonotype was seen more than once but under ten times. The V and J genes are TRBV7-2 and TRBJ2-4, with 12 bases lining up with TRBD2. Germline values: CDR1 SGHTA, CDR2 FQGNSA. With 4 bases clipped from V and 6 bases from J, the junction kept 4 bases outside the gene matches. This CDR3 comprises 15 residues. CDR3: CASSSTTSGGNIQYF. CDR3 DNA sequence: TGTGCCAGCAGCTCCACGACTAGCGGGGGAAACATTCAGTACTTC.

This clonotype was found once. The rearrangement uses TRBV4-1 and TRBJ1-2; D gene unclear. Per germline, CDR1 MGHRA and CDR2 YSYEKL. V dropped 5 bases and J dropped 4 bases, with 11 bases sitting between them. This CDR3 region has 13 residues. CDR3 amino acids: CASSSDIVYGYTF. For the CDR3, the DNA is TGCGCCAGCAGCTCCGACATCGTCTATGGCTACACCTTC.

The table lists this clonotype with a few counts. This chain's CDR3 is CASTQQTEAFF. The CDR3 nucleotides are TGTGCCAGCACCCAGCAAACTGAAGCTTTCTTT. The J gene is TRBJ1-1, the V gene TRBV7-2; no clear D. Germline values: CDR1 SGHTA, CDR2 FQGNSA. CDR3 length: 11 residues. V lost 7 bases to trimming and J lost 5 bases, with 8 bases between them.

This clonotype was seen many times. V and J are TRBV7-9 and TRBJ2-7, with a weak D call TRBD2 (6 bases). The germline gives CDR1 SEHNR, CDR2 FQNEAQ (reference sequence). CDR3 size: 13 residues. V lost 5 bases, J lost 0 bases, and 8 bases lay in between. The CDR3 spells CASSRGSSYEQYF. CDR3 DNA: TGTGCCAGCAGCCGGGGGAGCTCCTACGAGCAGTACTTC.

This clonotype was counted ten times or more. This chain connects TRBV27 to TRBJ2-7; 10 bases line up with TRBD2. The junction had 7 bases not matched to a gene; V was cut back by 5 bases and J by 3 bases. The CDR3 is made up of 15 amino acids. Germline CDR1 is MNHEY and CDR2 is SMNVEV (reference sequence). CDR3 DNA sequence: TGTGCCAGCAGTCCCGGGGCTAGCGGGAGCTACGAGCAGTACTTC. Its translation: CASSPGASGSYEQYF.

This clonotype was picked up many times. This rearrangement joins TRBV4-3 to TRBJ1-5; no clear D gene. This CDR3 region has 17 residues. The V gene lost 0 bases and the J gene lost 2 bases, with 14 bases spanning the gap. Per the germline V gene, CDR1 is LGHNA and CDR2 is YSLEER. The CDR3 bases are TGCGCCAGCAGCCAAGATAGAGAGGGAGTGCGCAATCAGCCCCAGCATTTT. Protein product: CASSQDREGVRNQPQHF.